This T cell receptor beta chain stems from a study of T cell repertoires in cytomegalovirus infection. Whole-study context: HLA-C-restricted CMV epitopes, recently identified, and well-studied HLA-B-restricted ones were used by the study. Notes on the study in general: Dominant in the ex vivo response were TCR beta clonotypes restricted by HLA-C and specific for CMV. CMV carriers having the relevant HLA were flagged by cumulative public TCR beta family frequency.

This clonotype was counted a few times. The antigen remains undetermined. Each CDR3 protein is one row after TCRdb ran MiXCR on the reads. The table shows about 160,000 distinct CDR3 sequences, with roughly 21% occurring only once. The V end lost 4 bases, the J end lost 5 bases, and 17 bases lay between the germline ends. From germline, CDR1 is MGHRA and CDR2 YSYEKL. The CDR3 extends over 15 amino acids. This specimen was CD8+ T cells from cultured PBMCs, taken from culture after CMV antigen stimulation. The rearrangement joins TRBV4-1 to TRBJ2-5; tentatively, D is TRBD1 (6 bases). This receptor was obtained from a human donor in good health (CMV status not recorded). Some clones in this sample may be carry-over from other donors' samples. The CDR3 spells CASSLIGGSGETQYF. The CDR3 DNA reads TGCGCCAGCAGCCTCATAGGGGGTTCCGGCGAGACCCAGTACTTC.